This TCR beta chain emerged from a study of blood T cell repertoires in COVID-19 (dated by TCRdb to 2019 to 2021). Background on the whole study: The collaborator samples originated in the United States, Italy and Spain and spanned the acute and convalescent phases of COVID-19. Where available, HLA class I and class II types were obtained from metadata supplied by the sample provider rather than from assay-based typing. The material from the prospective study consisted of cDNA or gDNA derived from T cells, B-cell-depleted T cells, or PBMCs. Deeply sampled blood TCRbeta repertoires from subjects exposed to, actively infected with, or recovered from COVID-19 were included in the dataset. Samples came from the ongoing ImmuneRACE study (first 160 participants) plus 1,254 subjects from 6 global collaborators. The repertoires were released in a freely available public database meant as a resource for research on the immune response to SARS-CoV-2. Sample metadata almost always included a de-identified subject ID, COVID-19 status, age in years and sex. The full study reports these points: The quantity of clinical and demographic metadata differed by source and by participant and was supplied without curation.

Collaborating institutions collected whole blood in K2EDTA tubes following their own protocols. For TCRbeta analysis, collaborators shipped samples in one of three forms: frozen whole blood, isolated PBMCs, or DNA extracted from either of those sample types. Concerning this clone: Its antigen is not yet known. Base qualities are not at hand, and no much larger clone is one base apart.

The immunoSEQ Assay, a bias-controlled multiplex PCR, was used to amplify TCRbeta CDR3 regions from genomic DNA. In the source study's methods: Within the assay, amplification of reference gene primers was used to estimate how many nucleated cells each sample contained. To quantify the absolute abundance of each unique TCRbeta CDR3 rearrangement, sequence reads were collapsed and filtered. Productive Simpson clonality was computed per sample as the square root of Simpson's diversity index over productive rearrangements. The table was pulled from immuneACCESS by TCRdb, which kept in-frame rearrangements only. Such tables lose some clones; where checked, under half of the loss comes from unresolved V genes, and the rest has no known cause. V, J and clone size reflect that table, while D and trimming were determined from the DNA. The sample yields approximately 80,000 clones; around 80% were counted once. The top ten constitute about 10% of the sample.

V lost 5 bases and J lost 4 bases; the stretch between them is 15 bases long. In the germline V gene, CDR1 corresponds to SGHAT and CDR2 to FQNNGV. The CDR3 measures 15 amino acids from cysteine to phenylalanine. Solely the CDR3 DNA is kept, with 45 bases framed from the first base. Sequencing was carried out using peripheral blood. The chain links TRBV11-2 with TRBJ1-3, with TRBD1 tentatively as D gene (6 bases match). The source of this sequence is a man in his sixties with acute or convalescent COVID-19. The bases are TGTGCCAGCAGCCCCTCCAGGGGAATCGGAAACACCATATATTTT. Its product reads: CASSPSRGIGNTIYF.